The 21 T cell receptor beta chains below all came from one sample that was sequenced in a study of shared clonotypes between healthy human individuals. Sequencing was performed with immunoSEQ multiplex PCR; in TCRdb, only in-frame clones are kept and a portion is missing. The table shows around 940,000 clones, with over 75% occurring only once. The sequenced sample consisted of memory CD4+ T cells sorted from blood. Subset in this sample: CD45RA-negative fraction. These receptors were obtained from a man in his late teens or twenties in good health.

The chain combines TRBV7-2 with TRBJ2-7, with 7 nucleotides matching TRBD2. This CDR3 has 14 amino acids. Germline CDR1 reads SGHTA; CDR2 reads FQGNSA. The trim removed 1 base at V and 6 bases at J, leaving 6 bases unmatched. The CDR3 is CASSLGGGLGEQYF. The CDR3 DNA reads TGTGCCAGCAGCTTAGGGGGAGGGTTGGGCGAGCAGTACTTC.

The chain is built from TRBV30 and TRBJ1-3; D is uncertain. V dropped 4 bases and J dropped 4 bases, with 5 bases sitting between them. This CDR3 region has 11 residues. In germline, CDR1 is GTSNPN, CDR2 SVGIG (reference sequence). The CDR3 DNA reads as TGTGCCTGGATTAACGGAAACACCATATATTTT. It codes for CAWINGNTIYF.

This chain uses TRBV28 with TRBJ1-5, with 8 bases that match TRBD1. Germline CDR1 reads MDHEN; CDR2 reads SYDVKM. V gave up 8 bases and J gave up 5 bases; unmatched junction bases: 11. The CDR3 contains 15 residues. The CDR3 here is CASGRDRQGDQPQHF. In DNA, the CDR3 is TGTGCCAGCGGAAGGGACAGGCAGGGAGATCAGCCCCAGCATTTT.

The chain recombines TRBV19 with TRBJ2-1; 13 nucleotides line up with TRBD2. The germline gives CDR1 LNHDA, CDR2 SQIVND (reference sequence). CDR3 length: 17 amino acids. V dropped 7 bases and J dropped 0; count of bases not matched to a gene: 6. The CDR3 is CASTGTSGTSSYNEQFF. CDR3 sequence (DNA): TGTGCCAGTACCGGGACTAGCGGGACTTCCTCCTACAATGAGCAGTTCTTC.

This clone has just a few counts. The chain has TRBV7-6 and TRBJ2-7; TRBD2 is a possible D gene (6 bases). Germline values: CDR1 SGHVS, CDR2 FNYEAQ. V shed 5 bases and J shed 4 bases, with 21 bases lying between them. The CDR3 totals 16 residues. The CDR3 protein is CASSPDLGGKTYEQYF. DNA of the CDR3: TGTGCCAGCAGCCCCGACCTGGGCGGGAAGACTTACGAGCAGTACTTC.

Of note for this clone: Distinct nucleotide sequences in the sample also encode this CDR3. This rearrangement joins TRBV20-1 to TRBJ2-7, with 7 positions matching TRBD1. This CDR3 has 11 residues. Germline lookup yields CDR1 DFQATT and CDR2 SNEGSKA (reference sequence). J gave up 6 bases and V 3 bases, and 2 bases lay outside the gene matches. For the CDR3, the DNA is TGCAGTGCTAGCGCAGGGGGCGAGCAGTACTTC. Amino acids: CSASAGGEQYF.

CDR3 sequence reads: CASSVERGATDTQYF. CDR3 coding DNA: TGTGCCAGCAGTGTCGAGCGGGGGGCCACAGATACGCAGTATTTT. The V call is TRBV2, the J call TRBJ2-3, with 9 bases lining up with TRBD2. CDR3 length: 15 amino acids. Germline trimming cut 4 bases from V and 2 bases from J; bases unmatched to any gene: 4. Germline lookup yields CDR1 SNHLY and CDR2 FYNNEI.

On this clone itself: At one boundary the junction diverges from the germline segment, which might be a read error. V and J are TRBV7-8 and TRBJ2-3; 13 nucleotides line up with TRBD2. The CDR3 has 13 amino acids. Germline V gene lookup returns CDR1 SGHVS and CDR2 FQNEAQ. CDR3 loop: CASSPGTSGAYNF. CDR3 nucleotides: TGTGCCAGCAGCCCCGGGACTAGCGGGGCGTACAATTTT.

V gene TRBV30 combines with J gene TRBJ1-2; the D gene is possibly TRBD1 (6 bases). The CDR3 spans 13 residues. Germline loops: CDR1 GTSNPN, CDR2 SVGIG (reference sequence). V was trimmed by 0 bases and J by 7 bases, leaving 12 bases between them. Written as DNA, the CDR3 is TGTGCCTGGAGTGTAAGGGGGGGAGGTGGCTACACCTTC. It specifies CAWSVRGGGGYTF. Together with reference TRBV30 and TRBJ1-2, the CDR3 gives the full variable domain: SQTIHQWPATLVQPVGSPLSLECTVEGTSNPNLYWYRQAAGRGLQLLFYSVGIGQISSEVPQNLSASRPQDRQFILSSKKLLLSDSGFYLCAWSVRGGGGYTFGSGTRLTVV.

This chain uses TRBV19 with TRBJ2-6; 8 positions match TRBD1. Unmatched junction bases numbered 5, after V lost 5 bases and J lost 2 bases. CDR3 size: 16 residues. Per germline, CDR1 LNHDA and CDR2 SQIVND (reference sequence). CDR3 DNA sequence: TGTGCCAGTAGTGACAGGGGAAGAACTGGGGCCAACGTCCTGACTTTC. It yields the protein CASSDRGRTGANVLTF.

The J gene is TRBJ1-5, the V gene TRBV4-2; TRBD1 aligns across 7 bases. Germline trimming cut 0 bases from V and 3 bases from J; bases unmatched to any gene: 2. The CDR3 is 15 amino acids. In germline, CDR1 is LGHNA, CDR2 YNFKEQ. CDR3 protein: CASSQEGGLNQPQHF. The CDR3 nucleotides are TGTGCCAGCAGCCAAGAAGGGGGCCTCAATCAGCCCCAGCATTTT.

The gene calls are TRBV18 and TRBJ2-6; tentatively, D is TRBD2 (6 bases). This CDR3 spans 12 amino acids. Between the trimmed V and J ends, which lost 1 base and 15 bases, there was a span of 10 bases. From germline, CDR1 is KGHSH and CDR2 LQKENI. Written as DNA, the CDR3 is TGTGCCAGCTCACCACGGAGGGCTCGCCTGACTTTC. Its translation: CASSPRRARLTF.

V and J are TRBV10-1 and TRBJ2-1, with a weak D call TRBD1 (6 bases). CDR1 is WNHNN and CDR2 is SYGVQD in the germline V gene (reference sequence). V lost 8 bases to trimming and J lost 1 base, with 18 bases between them. This CDR3 contains 16 residues. The CDR3 DNA sequence: TGCGCCAGCGGACCTGGGGGCGGCCTATCCTACAATGAGCAGTTCTTC. Its translation: CASGPGGGLSYNEQFF.

CDR3 coding DNA: TGTGCCAGCAGCGTAGCTCCTAGCGGGGTTAGCGGGGAGCTGTTTTTT. Residues: CASSVAPSGVSGELFF. V gene TRBV9 combines with J gene TRBJ2-2; the match to TRBD2 covers 9 bases. Trimming cost V 0 bases and J 7 bases; bases outside gene matches: 7. This CDR3 region has 16 residues. The V gene's germline CDR1 is SGDLS and CDR2 YYNGEE. The full variable domain, in which reference TRBV9 and TRBJ2-2 provide the parts outside the CDR3, is DSGVTQTPKHLITATGQRVTLRCSPRSGDLSVYWYQQSLDQGLQFLIQYYNGEERAKGNILERFSAQQFPDLHSELNLSSLELGDSALYFCASSVAPSGVSGELFFGEGSRLTVL.

The table lists this clone with a few counts. J is TRBJ1-5 and V is TRBV2, with 7 nucleotides matching TRBD1. Losses at the gene ends were 8 bases for V and 3 bases for J; bases not matched to a gene: 4. The CDR3 sequence is 13 residues long. CDR1 and CDR2 from the germline V gene are SNHLY and FYNNEI. In DNA form, the CDR3 reads TGTGCCAGCGGACAGGACCTCAATCAGCCCCAGCATTTT. Its protein product is CASGQDLNQPQHF.

This clone was seen more than once but under ten times. The rearrangement links TRBV5-4 to TRBJ1-3; D is possibly TRBD1 (5 bases). The germline V gene encodes CDR1 SGHNT and CDR2 YYREEE (reference sequence). Trimming took 4 bases from V and 0 from J, leaving 8 bases between them. This CDR3 region has 14 residues. Here the CDR3 DNA reads TGTGCCAGCAGCATACAGGCCTCTGGAAACACCATATATTTT. Residues: CASSIQASGNTIYF.

This rearrangement joins TRBV9 to TRBJ1-2; 7 bases line up with TRBD1. The CDR3 runs 14 residues. Germline V lookup: CDR1 SGDLS, CDR2 YYNGEE. The trim removed 4 bases at V and 2 bases at J, leaving 5 bases unmatched. The DNA for the CDR3 is TGTGCCAGCAGCCCGGGGACAGTAAACTATGGCTACACCTTC. Translation gives CASSPGTVNYGYTF.

The chain has TRBV4-3 and TRBJ2-2; 10 nucleotides line up with TRBD2. This CDR3 has 17 amino acids. J lost 5 bases, V lost 1 base, and 7 bases had no gene match. In germline, CDR1 is LGHNA, CDR2 YSLEER. In DNA form, the CDR3 reads TGCGCCAGCAGCCAAGTCCCGGGACTAGCGTCGACCGGGGAGCTGTTTTTT. It is translated as CASSQVPGLASTGELFF.

Ten or more counts support this clone. The chain is built from TRBV13 and TRBJ2-7; D perhaps matches TRBD2 (7 bases). Trimming pared 1 base from V and 7 bases from J, leaving 26 bases between. Germline CDR1 is PRHDT and CDR2 is FYEKMQ (reference sequence). The CDR3 has 18 amino acids. The CDR3 loop reads CASSLEGGEAGASGEQYF. For the CDR3, the DNA is TGTGCCAGCAGCTTAGAAGGAGGTGAGGCGGGGGCCTCTGGGGAGCAGTACTTC.

V is TRBV19 and J is TRBJ1-6; D remains unclear. The CDR3 totals 12 residues. Germline CDR1 LNHDA, CDR2 SQIVND (reference sequence). V lost 5 bases and J lost 15, with 14 bases in between. The CDR3 sequence is CASSSTGLGLHF. The CDR3 bases are TGTGCCAGTAGTTCGACGGGTCTAGGCCTCCACTTT.

The V call is TRBV4-1, the J call TRBJ1-2, with D perhaps TRBD1 (5 bases). CDR1 is MGHRA and CDR2 is YSYEKL in the germline V gene. This CDR3 has 15 amino acids. The ends were cut back, 4 bases at V and 2 bases at J, with 14 bases in the middle. CDR3 region: CASSPSSGINYGYTF. CDR3 DNA: TGCGCCAGCAGCCCCAGTTCAGGGATAAACTATGGCTACACCTTC.